What follows are 24 T cell receptor beta chains derived from one specimen sequenced in a study of cytomegalovirus exposure and HLA in healthy donors. The study ran its PCR with 60 Vbeta and 13 Jbeta primers. Only in-frame clones appear in the TCRdb table, and some are missing; sequencing was by immunoSEQ multiplex PCR. Of about 130,000 clones in the sample, roughly 77% are singletons; the top ten hold roughly 4.2%. The specimen was PBMCs. The receptors were sampled from a male donor in good health and CMV-seronegative.

This clone was recorded a few times. CDR3 region: CASTGHLRELFF. CDR3 nucleotide sequence: TGTGCCAGCACTGGCCATCTCAGGGAGCTGTTTTTT. This chain joins TRBV7-9 and TRBJ2-2; D remains ambiguous. Germline CDR1 and CDR2: SEHNR and FQNEAQ (reference sequence). This CDR3 has 12 amino acids. The V and J ends lost 7 bases and 9 bases respectively, with 12 bases between them.

The rearrangement uses TRBV7-3 and TRBJ1-2; 8 bases align to TRBD1. Germline CDR1 SGHTA, CDR2 FQGTGA. This CDR3 region has 13 residues. The V and J ends lost 4 bases and 7 bases, in that order; junction bases with no gene match: 5. The CDR3 region has the DNA TGTGCCAGCAGCTCCAGGGGGCGGAGTGGCTACACCTTC. It is translated as CASSSRGRSGYTF.

This clone was seen a few times. The chain is built from TRBV27 and TRBJ2-5, with D perhaps TRBD1 (5 bases). Germline CDR1 reads MNHEY; CDR2 reads SMNVEV (reference sequence). The CDR3 is 14 amino acids. V dropped 8 bases and J dropped 1 base, with 14 bases sitting between them. The CDR3 sequence: CASRRASPQETQYF. The CDR3 region has the DNA TGTGCCAGCCGCAGGGCGTCACCCCAAGAGACCCAGTACTTC.

This rearrangement joins TRBV7-9 to TRBJ2-5, with D perhaps TRBD1 (6 bases). Germline loops: CDR1 SEHNR, CDR2 FQNEAQ (reference sequence). V was shortened by 4 bases and J by 13 bases, with 22 bases between the two germline ends. The CDR3 is 14 residues long. For the CDR3, the DNA is TGTGCCAGCAGCTCCGCGCTGGGACAAGGAGGCCCGTACTTC. Protein: CASSSALGQGGPYF.

The V and J genes are TRBV5-1 and TRBJ2-3; D might be TRBD2 (7 bases). V lost 1 base, J lost 6 bases, and 12 bases lay in between. CDR1 SGHRS and CDR2 YFSETQ come from the germline V gene. The CDR3 loop spans 14 amino acids. CDR3: CASSLWGGQDTQYF. The CDR3 DNA is TGCGCCAGCAGCTTGTGGGGGGGCCAGGATACGCAGTATTTT.

The gene calls are TRBV6-5 and TRBJ1-3; D uncertain. The CDR3 has 15 amino acids. Germline V gene lookup returns CDR1 MNHEY and CDR2 SVGAGI. V shed 4 bases and J shed 1 base, with 11 bases lying between them. CDR3 sequence reads: CASSSPRISGNTIYF. DNA of the CDR3: TGTGCCAGCAGTTCTCCTAGGATTTCTGGAAACACCATATATTTT.

The V gene is TRBV6-5, the J gene TRBJ2-7; 8 bases match TRBD1. This CDR3 has 12 residues. Germline CDR1 reads MNHEY; CDR2 reads SVGAGI. J was trimmed by 4 bases and V by 4 bases; bases with no gene match: 0. CDR3 in DNA: TGTGCCAGCAGTTGGACAGGGTACGAGCAGTACTTC. Protein product: CASSWTGYEQYF.

The chain recombines TRBV29-1 with TRBJ2-7; D is possibly TRBD1 (6 bases). This CDR3 is 12 amino acids long. Per germline, CDR1 SQVTM and CDR2 ANQGSEA. The V and J ends lost 5 bases and 5 bases respectively, with 13 bases between them. CDR3 sequence (DNA): TGCAGCGTTAGCCAGGGGACGGACGAGCAGTACTTC. As protein: CSVSQGTDEQYF.

CDR3 nucleotide sequence: TGCGCCAGCAGCTTGTCGACTCCCTCCGGCCATTCACCCCTCCACTTT. Amino acids: CASSLSTPSGHSPLHF. The rearrangement links TRBV5-1 to TRBJ1-6; D ambiguous. Per germline, CDR1 SGHRS and CDR2 YFSETQ. Trimming cost V 1 base and J 8 bases, with 16 bases left between them. This CDR3 is 16 amino acids long.

V is TRBV2 and J is TRBJ2-5, with 8 bases lining up with TRBD2. With the DNA end fitting TRBJ2-7 better, the J assignment may be wrong. CDR1 is SNHLY, CDR2 FYNNEI, per germline. The length of the CDR3 is 16 residues. The CDR3 sequence is CASSGPGVSGGYEQYF. The CDR3 bases are TGTGCCAGCAGTGGGCCGGGGGTCAGCGGGGGATACGAGCAGTACTTC.

The rearrangement joins TRBV30 to TRBJ2-2; tentative D call: TRBD1 (6 bases). The V gene's germline CDR1 is GTSNPN and CDR2 SVGIG (reference sequence). This CDR3 spans 15 amino acids. Deletions cut 3 bases from V and 2 bases from J, with 13 bases between. CDR3 nucleotides: TGTGCCTGGAGGGAGACAGGACTCAACACCGGGGAGCTGTTTTTT. It translates to CAWRETGLNTGELFF.

The chain couples TRBV29-1 to TRBJ2-5; D is perhaps TRBD2 (6 bases). The DNA end is more similar to TRBJ2-7, so the J call may be wrong. The CDR3 sequence is 13 residues long. Per germline, CDR1 SQVTM and CDR2 ANQGSEA. CDR3 sequence reads: CSVDGTYNHEQYF. Written as DNA, the CDR3 is TGCAGCGTTGACGGGACTTACAACCACGAGCAGTACTTC.

The chain has TRBV4-1 and TRBJ2-1; 12 bases fit TRBD2. The CDR3 is 16 residues long. Germline V gene data show CDR1 as MGHRA and CDR2 as YSYEKL. Trimming took 3 bases from V and 8 from J; bases not matched to a gene: 8. For the CDR3, the DNA is TGCGCCAGCAGCCAGCCCCCTAGCGGGGGGGCCTATGAGCAGTTCTTC. It encodes CASSQPPSGGAYEQFF.

This clone has just a few counts. V is TRBV19 and J is TRBJ1-1, with TRBD1 matching 11 bases. The CDR3 sequence is 17 residues long. Germline lookup yields CDR1 LNHDA and CDR2 SQIVND (reference sequence). V shed 8 bases and J 0 bases; nucleotides not matched to a gene: 11. This CDR3 is CASDPGTGGWVNTEAFF. For the CDR3, the DNA is TGTGCCAGTGATCCCGGGACAGGGGGTTGGGTGAACACTGAAGCTTTCTTT.

The chain links TRBV6-5 to TRBJ1-2, with TRBD1 as a possible D gene (5 bases). With 6 bases removed from V and 2 bases from J, the gap between germline ends came to 10 bases. Germline V lookup: CDR1 MNHEY, CDR2 SVGAGI. The CDR3 is 13 amino acids. CDR3 sequence: CASSRTSNYGYTF. The CDR3 DNA sequence: TGTGCCAGCAGCCGGACATCGAACTATGGCTACACCTTC.

The CDR3 protein is CASSPTVTYEQYF. The CDR3 DNA is TGTGCCAGCAGCCCGACTGTCACCTACGAGCAGTACTTC. The chain has TRBV14 and TRBJ2-7, with unresolved D. Trimming stripped 4 bases from V and 2 bases from J, with 9 bases between. The CDR3 totals 13 residues. From germline, CDR1 is SGHDN and CDR2 FVKESK.

V gene TRBV6-1 combines with J gene TRBJ1-4; D remains ambiguous. The germline CDR1 and CDR2 sequences are MNHNS and SASEGT. Between the trimmed V and J ends, which lost 7 bases and 8 bases, there was a span of 11 bases. The CDR3 totals 12 residues. The CDR3 DNA reads TGTGCCAGCAACACAGTCCGGGAAAAACTGTTTTTT. Translation: CASNTVREKLFF.

The chain joins TRBV4-1 to TRBJ2-1; D might be TRBD1 (8 bases). V was cut by 2 bases and J by 12 bases, with 17 bases left in between. The CDR3 spans 14 residues. Germline V gene sequence: CDR1 MGHRA, CDR2 YSYEKL. CDR3 in DNA: TGCGCCAGCAGCCAAACTACAGGGGGAGGGGGGCAGTTCTTC. Amino acid sequence: CASSQTTGGGGQFF.

This clone was detected once. The chain uses TRBV6-5 and TRBJ2-7, with 8 bases aligning to TRBD1. Germline CDR1 MNHEY, CDR2 SVGAGI. The CDR3 is 14 residues long. J was trimmed by 6 bases and V by 5 bases; bases with no gene match: 9. DNA for the CDR3: TGTGCCAGCAGTACCGGACAGGGTAGGGGCGAGCAGTACTTC. The encoded protein is CASSTGQGRGEQYF.

V gene TRBV7-9 combines with J gene TRBJ2-3, with TRBD2 matching over 11 bases. Germline V gives CDR1 SEHNR, CDR2 FQNEAQ (reference sequence). V lost 5 bases, J lost 6 bases, and 7 bases stayed unmatched. The CDR3 is made up of 15 amino acids. CDR3 region: CASSLVAGGTDTQYF. The DNA of the CDR3 is TGTGCCAGCAGCCTGGTAGCGGGAGGGACGGATACGCAGTATTTT. The full variable domain, rest sourced from reference TRBV7-9 and TRBJ2-3, is DTGVSQNPRHKITKRGQNVTFRCDPISEHNRLYWYRQTLGQGPEFLTYFQNEAQLEKSRLLSDRFSAERPKGSFSTLEIQRTEQGDSAMYLCASSLVAGGTDTQYFGPGTRLTVL.

V usage is TRBV9 and J usage is TRBJ1-2, with 10 bases identical to TRBD1. CDR3 length: 15 residues. Trimming at V came to 3 bases and at J to 4 bases, leaving 6 bases not matched to a gene. Per germline, CDR1 SGDLS and CDR2 YYNGEE. CDR3 residues: CASSGRQGAGYGYTF. The CDR3 DNA is TGTGCCAGCAGCGGGAGACAGGGGGCCGGCTATGGCTACACCTTC.

The rearrangement links TRBV6-4 to TRBJ2-2, with D tentatively TRBD1 (5 bases). The CDR3 has 13 residues. CDR1 is MRHNA, CDR2 SNTAGT, per germline. The germline V and J ends were trimmed by 4 bases and 2 bases, with 5 bases remaining between them. The CDR3 bases are TGTGCCAGCAGTGGGACAAACACCGGGGAGCTGTTTTTT. This gives the protein CASSGTNTGELFF.

Points on this clone: An end of the junction differs from the germline gene, which may be a read error. The gene calls are TRBV9 and TRBJ2-6; 9 bases agree with TRBD2. Germline loops: CDR1 SGDLS, CDR2 YYNGEE. This CDR3 is built from 17 residues. The CDR3 loop reads CASSVGSAGGGANGLTF. The DNA for the CDR3 is TGTGCCAGCAGCGTAGGATCAGCGGGAGGTGGGGCCAACGGCCTGACTTTC. The entire variable domain, with the rest obtained from reference TRBV9 and TRBJ2-6, is as follows: DSGVTQTPKHLITATGQRVTLRCSPRSGDLSVYWYQQSLDQGLQFLIQYYNGEERAKGNILERFSAQQFPDLHSELNLSSLELGDSALYFCASSVGSAGGGANGLTFGAGSRLTVL.

The chain combines TRBV5-4 with TRBJ2-2; 8 positions agree with TRBD2. CDR1 is SGHNT and CDR2 is YYREEE in the germline V gene (reference sequence). The CDR3 is made up of 15 amino acids. Unmatched junction bases numbered 3, after V lost 0 bases and J lost 5 bases. CDR3 protein: CASSLGGGGTGELFF. CDR3 coding DNA: TGTGCCAGCAGCTTGGGTGGCGGGGGGACCGGGGAGCTGTTTTTT.